The clone carrying this T cell receptor (beta chain) was seen only a few times. The data belong to a study of regulatory T cells in long-lasting Graves disease. The time point: persistent/refractory GD, antithyroid drugs over 5 years with positive TRAb. Making the TCR library involved RNA that had been extracted from PBMCs. Germline lookup yields CDR1 SQVTM and CDR2 ANQGSEA. V lost 4 bases and J lost 4, with 10 bases in between. The CDR3 is made up of 12 amino acids. Library construction for TCR beta used iRepertoire HTBI primers and Arm-PCR of CDR3 regions. TCRdb fed the multiplex PCR reads into MiXCR, producing one record per CDR3 protein. The sample consists of some 370,000 distinct CDR3 sequences, more than 20% of them appearing once.

The TCR originated in a female donor with Graves disease. The rearrangement links TRBV29-1 to TRBJ1-2, with D unresolved. The sequences come from peripheral blood mononuclear cells (PBMCs), collected when the disease was refractory, from a patient treated with antithyroid drugs. The CDR3 region is CSVGVTSYGYTF. For the CDR3, the DNA is TGCAGCGTTGGGGTGACGAGCTATGGCTACACCTTC.